This TCR beta chain originates from a study of STAT5B mutations in CD4+ large granular lymphocyte leukemia. General study points: Data were not HLA-matched across samples. 25% of private leukemic clonotypes occurred rarely in other patients' non-leukemic repertoires.

Sequenced by immunoSEQ multiplex PCR; TCRdb stores in-frame clones only, minus some. This sample has fewer than 50,000 clones, with about 86% found just once. A remark on this clone: Its antigen is currently unknown.

This TCR was recovered from a human donor in good health. What was sequenced was CD4+ T cells from blood buffy coats.

CDR3 DNA: TGTGCCAGCAGCTCCGAACCCGGGACTAGCGGGAGCGGGTCCTACGAGCAGTACTTC. Protein sequence: CASSSEPGTSGSGSYEQYF. The chain uses TRBV11-3 and TRBJ2-7, with 14 bases lining up with TRBD2. V shed 4 bases, J shed 1 base, and the junction held 12 bases outside the gene matches. CDR1 is SGHNT, CDR2 YENEEA, per germline. This CDR3 contains 19 residues.